The next 29 T cell receptor beta chains were all read from a single sample in a study of T cells after yellow fever vaccination. Using its own MiXCR run on the 5' RACE reads, TCRdb lists one record per CDR3 protein. The sample holds a few hundred thousand distinct CDR3 sequences, around 21% seen once. This specimen was PBMCs, taken 15 days after the yellow fever booster vaccination. These receptor sequences come from a man aged 25 to 45 who received the YFV17D yellow fever vaccine.

The chain combines TRBV27 with TRBJ2-5, with TRBD2 identical over 7 bases. Germline loops: CDR1 MNHEY, CDR2 SMNVEV (reference sequence). The length of the CDR3 is 14 residues. V was pared by 6 bases and J by 2 bases, with 6 bases of the junction left unmatched. The CDR3 is CASRRGRPQETQYF. The CDR3 region has the DNA TGTGCCAGCAGGCGCGGGAGACCACAAGAGACCCAGTACTTC.

This clonotype has more than one count but fewer than ten. The V gene is TRBV15, the J gene TRBJ2-1, with D perhaps assigned TRBD1 or TRBD2 (5 bases each). V lost 0 bases and J lost 1, with 10 bases in between. This CDR3 has 16 residues. Germline V CDR1 and CDR2: LNHNV, YYDKDF (reference sequence). CDR3 DNA sequence: TGTGCCACCAGCAGAGACCGGGGACCATCCTACAATGAGCAGTTCTTC. Protein product: CATSRDRGPSYNEQFF.

V is TRBV6-2 or TRBV6-3 and J is TRBJ2-7; 9 bases match TRBD2. Germline V CDR1 and CDR2: MNHEY, SVGEGT. The CDR3 extends over 14 amino acids. V gave up 2 bases and J gave up 12 bases; unmatched junction bases: 11. The CDR3 coding sequence is TGTGCCAGCAGTTACGCAACCGGGACTAGCCGAATGTACTTC. Protein: CASSYATGTSRMYF.

The rearrangement joins TRBV2 to TRBJ2-1; 7 bases fit TRBD2. From germline, CDR1 is SNHLY and CDR2 FYNNEI. Germline trimming cut 4 bases from V and 1 base from J; bases unmatched to any gene: 4. The CDR3 consists of 15 residues. This CDR3 is CASSAGTTSYNEQFF. CDR3 coding DNA: TGTGCCAGCAGTGCCGGGACTACTTCCTACAATGAGCAGTTCTTC.

This rearrangement joins TRBV3-1 to TRBJ2-7; the D is unclear. The CDR3 sequence is 14 residues long. The germline gives CDR1 LGHDT, CDR2 YNNKEL (reference sequence). Trimming removed 4 bases from V and 5 bases from J, with 15 bases in between. Here the CDR3 reads CASSPSGQSHEQYF. For the CDR3, the DNA is TGTGCCAGCAGCCCCTCCGGGCAGTCCCACGAGCAGTACTTC.

This clonotype appeared a few times. V and J are TRBV18 and TRBJ2-3; D may be TRBD1 (5 bases). CDR1 and CDR2 from the germline V gene are KGHSH and LQKENI. V was shortened by 3 bases and J by 1 base, with 8 bases between the two germline ends. This CDR3 region has 14 residues. CDR3 loop: CASSPDSGTDTQYF. Written as DNA, the CDR3 is TGTGCCAGCTCACCTGACAGCGGCACAGATACGCAGTATTTT. The complete variable domain, with remaining parts taken from reference TRBV18 and TRBJ2-3, reads NAGVMQNPRHLVRRRGQEARLRCSPMKGHSHVYWYRQLPEEGLKFMVYLQKENIIDESGMPKERFSAEFPKEGPSILRIQQVVRGDSAAYFCASSPDSGTDTQYFGPGTRLTVL.

This clonotype was observed a few times. The chain carries TRBV29-1 and TRBJ2-4; TRBD2 is a possible D gene (7 bases). Between the trimmed V and J ends, which lost 4 bases and 6 bases, there was a span of 16 bases. This CDR3 has 14 amino acids. Germline V gives CDR1 SQVTM, CDR2 ANQGSEA. CDR3 protein: CSVGGGGTLNIQYF. CDR3 DNA: TGCAGCGTTGGTGGCGGGGGCACGTTAAACATTCAGTACTTC.

This clonotype was detected a few times. V usage is TRBV5-1 and J usage is TRBJ2-5; possibly TRBD2 for D (6 bases). In germline, CDR1 is SGHRS, CDR2 YFSETQ. The CDR3 runs to 16 residues. Deletions cut 4 bases from V and 1 base from J, with 17 bases between. CDR3 sequence reads: CASSRGHAGTQETQYF. The CDR3 coding sequence is TGCGCCAGCAGCCGTGGCCACGCGGGGACCCAAGAGACCCAGTACTTC. Drawing the rest from reference TRBV5-1 and TRBJ2-5, the complete variable domain is KAGVTQTPRYLIKTRGQQVTLSCSPISGHRSVSWYQQTPGQGLQFLFEYFSETQRNKGNFPGRFSGRQFSNSRSEMNVSTLELGDSALYLCASSRGHAGTQETQYFGPGTRLLVL.

This clonotype has only a few counts. This chain links TRBV20-1 with TRBJ2-5; possibly TRBD1 or TRBD2 for D (5 bases each). Germline V gives CDR1 DFQATT, CDR2 SNEGSKA (reference sequence). The CDR3 totals 14 residues. V was cut by 6 bases and J by 4 bases, with 18 bases left in between. For the CDR3, the DNA is TGCAGTGCAGGCCCGGGACCGCGGGTAGAGACCCAGTACTTC. This codes for CSAGPGPRVETQYF.

The V gene is TRBV7-6, the J gene TRBJ2-5, with 12 bases that match TRBD2. Germline CDR1 SGHVS, CDR2 FNYEAQ. CDR3 length: 15 residues. V was clipped by 4 bases and J by 3 bases; unmatched bases: 3. The CDR3 coding sequence is TGTGCCAGCAGCTCGAGGACTAGCGGGAAAGAGACCCAGTACTTC. Protein: CASSSRTSGKETQYF.

The chain links TRBV7-9 to TRBJ2-4; possible D gene TRBD1, 7 bases. The germline V gene has CDR1 SEHNR and CDR2 FQNEAQ (reference sequence). The CDR3 runs 13 residues. Trimming shortened V by 3 bases and J by 8 bases, and 11 bases separated the two germline ends. The CDR3 reads CASSFQGGDIQYF. The CDR3 coding sequence is TGTGCCAGCAGCTTTCAGGGGGGAGACATTCAGTACTTC.

This clonotype has a handful of counts. V and J are TRBV5-1 and TRBJ2-7, with D unresolved. From germline, CDR1 is SGHRS and CDR2 YFSETQ. Trimming removed 0 bases from V and 6 bases from J, with 13 bases in between. This CDR3 has 14 amino acids. CDR3 sequence: CASSLVGVGSEQYF. Here the CDR3 DNA reads TGCGCCAGCAGCTTGGTTGGTGTGGGTTCCGAGCAGTACTTC.

This chain uses TRBV5-1 with TRBJ2-2; tentative D call: TRBD2 (5 bases). This CDR3 region has 16 residues. Germline-derived CDR1 and CDR2 are SGHRS and YFSETQ. Deletions cut 0 bases from V and 0 bases from J, with 9 bases between. The CDR3 here is CASSLALATNTGELFF. The CDR3 DNA follows: TGCGCCAGCAGCTTGGCCCTAGCCACGAACACCGGGGAGCTGTTTTTT.

This clonotype was counted a few times. The CDR3 DNA is TGCGCCAGCAGCCGGAATCCGGGACAGGGTAACGGAAACACCATATATTTT. Translating gives CASSRNPGQGNGNTIYF. This chain connects TRBV5-1 to TRBJ1-3; 9 bases match TRBD1. V shed 4 bases and J 4 bases; nucleotides not matched to a gene: 12. CDR1 and CDR2 from the germline V gene are SGHRS and YFSETQ. The CDR3 is 17 residues long. Full variable domain (missing parts from reference TRBV5-1 and TRBJ1-3): KAGVTQTPRYLIKTRGQQVTLSCSPISGHRSVSWYQQTPGQGLQFLFEYFSETQRNKGNFPGRFSGRQFSNSRSEMNVSTLELGDSALYLCASSRNPGQGNGNTIYFGEGSWLTVV.

The chain has TRBV7-9 and TRBJ2-3; TRBD2 might be the D (5 bases). This CDR3 spans 15 amino acids. Trimming removed 5 bases from V and 0 bases from J, with 12 bases in between. Germline V gene lookup returns CDR1 SEHNR and CDR2 FQNEAQ (reference sequence). CDR3 bases: TGTGCCAGCAGCCCTCAGCGGAGTAGCACAGATACGCAGTATTTT. Protein product: CASSPQRSSTDTQYF. Full variable domain (missing parts from reference TRBV7-9 and TRBJ2-3): DTGVSQNPRHKITKRGQNVTFRCDPISEHNRLYWYRQTLGQGPEFLTYFQNEAQLEKSRLLSDRFSAERPKGSFSTLEIQRTEQGDSAMYLCASSPQRSSTDTQYFGPGTRLTVL.

This clonotype has more than one count but fewer than ten. The gene calls are TRBV5-6 and TRBJ2-5, with 8 bases lining up with TRBD1. Germline CDR1 is SGHDT and CDR2 is YYEEEE. The CDR3 spans 14 residues. V shed 5 bases and J 5 bases; nucleotides not matched to a gene: 8. DNA for the CDR3: TGTGCCAGCAGATCCGACAGGGGAGGCGAGACCCAGTACTTC. Its translation: CASRSDRGGETQYF.

In this sample, this clonotype turned up a few times. This chain joins TRBV20-1 and TRBJ2-1, with 8 bases that match TRBD2. J gave up 3 bases and V 1 base, and 11 bases lay outside the gene matches. CDR1 is DFQATT, CDR2 SNEGSKA, per germline (reference sequence). This CDR3 is built from 17 residues. The CDR3 is CSARASGGRAVYNEQFF. In DNA form, the CDR3 reads TGCAGTGCTAGAGCCTCGGGAGGGAGGGCCGTCTACAATGAGCAGTTCTTC.

The chain joins TRBV12-3 or TRBV12-4 to TRBJ2-1, with D tentatively TRBD2 (6 bases). V was cut by 6 bases and J by 8 bases, with 23 bases left in between. The CDR3 is 16 residues long. The CDR3: CASSLLGRDLVHEQFF. CDR3 nucleotides: TGTGCCAGCAGCCTTTTGGGTCGGGACTTAGTACATGAGCAGTTCTTC.

This clonotype turned up a few times. The chain links TRBV5-4 to TRBJ2-3, with 12 bases matching TRBD2. The V gene's germline CDR1 is SGHNT and CDR2 YYREEE (reference sequence). There are 16 residues in the CDR3. The V and J ends lost 3 bases and 1 base, in that order; junction bases with no gene match: 3. This CDR3 is CASSSPSGGGTDTQYF. As DNA, the CDR3 is TGTGCCAGCAGCTCTCCTAGCGGGGGGGGCACAGATACGCAGTATTTT. The full variable domain, completed using reference TRBV5-4 and TRBJ2-3, is ETGVTQSPTHLIKTRGQQVTLRCSSQSGHNTVSWYQQALGQGPQFIFQYYREEENGRGNFPPRFSGLQFPNYSSELNVNALELDDSALYLCASSSPSGGGTDTQYFGPGTRLTVL.

For the CDR3, the DNA is TGTGCCACCAGCAGAGAAAGGACTCCTTGGAGGGAGACCCAGTACTTC. Translating gives CATSRERTPWRETQYF. V and J are TRBV15 and TRBJ2-5, with D possibly being TRBD2 (5 bases). This CDR3 is built from 16 residues. Between the trimmed V and J ends, which lost 0 bases and 5 bases, there was a span of 16 bases. CDR1 and CDR2 from the germline V gene are LNHNV and YYDKDF (reference sequence). Filled out from reference TRBV15 and TRBJ2-5, the complete variable domain reads DAMVIQNPRYQVTQFGKPVTLSCSQTLNHNVMYWYQQKSSQAPKLLFHYYDKDFNNEADTPDNFQSRRPNTSFCFLDIRSPGLGDTAMYLCATSRERTPWRETQYFGPGTRLLVL.

Only a few counts were recorded for this clonotype. The gene calls are TRBV5-1 and TRBJ2-5, with a possible D match to TRBD1 (6 bases). Germline CDR1 SGHRS, CDR2 YFSETQ. The CDR3 totals 14 residues. The germline V and J ends were trimmed by 2 bases and 4 bases, with 12 bases remaining between them. The CDR3 region is CASSFQGRPETQYF. The CDR3 region has the DNA TGCGCCAGCAGCTTTCAGGGGCGCCCAGAGACCCAGTACTTC.

This clonotype was observed a few times. The chain links TRBV5-1 to TRBJ2-4; possibly TRBD1 for D (6 bases). Deletions cut 3 bases from V and 8 bases from J, with 21 bases between. CDR3 size: 16 residues. Germline V CDR1 and CDR2: SGHRS, YFSETQ. Written as DNA, the CDR3 is TGCGCCAGCAGCTCTCCCGGCTGGGGGCGTCGGGACATTCAGTACTTC. This translates into CASSSPGWGRRDIQYF.

This clonotype occurred many times. One end of the junction does not line up with germline, which may come from a read error. The chain carries TRBV19 and TRBJ2-7, with D perhaps TRBD1 (5 bases). The V gene's germline CDR1 is LNHDA and CDR2 SQIVND (reference sequence). The CDR3 consists of 12 residues. The CDR3 sequence: CASSTGSYEQYF. The CDR3 coding sequence is TGTGCCAGCAGTACAGGATCCTACGAGCAGTACTTC.

This clonotype was picked up a small number of times. The chain combines TRBV9 with TRBJ1-4, with TRBD1 as a possible D gene (5 bases). V lost 4 bases and J lost 5, with 12 bases in between. Per germline, CDR1 SGDLS and CDR2 YYNGEE. The CDR3 is made up of 14 amino acids. CDR3 region: CASSPRGGNEKLFF. The CDR3 bases are TGTGCCAGCAGCCCCCGGGGGGGGAATGAAAAACTGTTTTTT.

In its sample, this clonotype ranks as medium-sized. The chain is built from TRBV20-1 and TRBJ1-5; D gene unclear. CDR3 length: 13 residues. Germline V CDR1 and CDR2: DFQATT, SNEGSKA (reference sequence). V was shortened by 3 bases and J by 4 bases, with 10 bases between the two germline ends. CDR3 sequence: CSASEVTNQPQHF. CDR3 sequence (DNA): TGCAGTGCTAGTGAAGTTACTAATCAGCCCCAGCATTTT.

The chain has TRBV29-1 and TRBJ2-3; 7 bases are shared with TRBD1. The CDR3 runs to 14 residues. Trimming at V came to 8 bases and at J to 2 bases, leaving 10 bases not matched to a gene. The germline V gene has CDR1 SQVTM and CDR2 ANQGSEA. DNA of the CDR3: TGCAGCACCCCCGGGACAGCCCTCACAGATACGCAGTATTTT. Protein: CSTPGTALTDTQYF.

This clonotype appeared a few times. The chain links TRBV2 to TRBJ2-3; 9 bases are shared with TRBD2. V trimming: 6 bases; J trimming: 0 bases; junction bases outside the gene matches: 4. The length of the CDR3 is 15 residues. Per germline, CDR1 SNHLY and CDR2 FYNNEI. The CDR3 coding sequence is TGTGCCAGCAGAGAGACTAGCGGTAGCACAGATACGCAGTATTTT. This codes for CASRETSGSTDTQYF.

In this sample, this clonotype turned up once. This chain links TRBV30 with TRBJ1-1; D is ambiguous. V lost 0 bases and J lost 1, with 6 bases in between. Germline V gene data show CDR1 as GTSNPN and CDR2 as SVGIG (reference sequence). The CDR3 consists of 13 residues. In DNA, the CDR3 is TGTGCCTGGAGTGTACTTAAGAACACTGAAGCTTTCTTT. Its translation: CAWSVLKNTEAFF.

This clonotype showed up just a few times. The V and J genes are TRBV9 and TRBJ1-6; D is unclear. Germline V gene data show CDR1 as SGDLS and CDR2 as YYNGEE. V was cut by 4 bases and J by 9 bases, with 14 bases left in between. The CDR3 runs 14 residues. CDR3: CASSITFGGSPLHF. CDR3 in DNA: TGTGCCAGCAGCATCACTTTCGGAGGTTCACCCCTCCACTTT.